The clone carrying this TCR beta chain was seen only a few times. Its antigen is not known. This entry is derived from a study of blood T cells in healthy people across ages. General study findings and limits: Naive T cell percentage showed a strong correlation with the diversity of TCR beta.

Per-sample yields of isolated PBMCs were at least 6 million. The second PCR ran 7 to 11 cycles with a sample-barcoded 5' primer and J-beta primers. From the 5' RACE reads, TCRdb called clonotypes with MiXCR, one entry per CDR3 protein. The data show hundreds of thousands of distinct CDR3 sequences, 58% seen once. The V end was cut by 3 bases, the J end by 1 base, with 6 bases between. The germline CDR1 and CDR2 sequences are ENHRY and SYGVKD. The CDR3 length is 13 residues. The sequence was obtained from a man aged 60-69 years in good health. Sequenced: blood. This chain connects TRBV10-3 to TRBJ2-5, with unresolved D. The CDR3 sequence: CAISDRTQETQYF. Here the CDR3 DNA reads TGTGCCATCAGTGACCGGACCCAAGAGACCCAGTACTTC.